Listed below are T cell receptor beta chains from one sample, sequenced in a study of beta chain features in type 1 diabetes. The repertoire was sequenced with immunoSEQ multiplex PCR; TCRdb's copy has only in-frame clones and lacks some. The sample has hundreds of thousands of clones; 8% are singletons. The sequenced material came from central memory CD4+ T cells from blood. The receptors originated from a young woman in good health. Each CDR3 is given with its conserved first and last residue. D genes are given only for firm matches. Rows may omit the clone size; those that give it use once, few, many or a size class.

CDR3: CAISGGFETQYF; DNA: TGTGCCATCTCTGGAGGGTTCGAGACCCAGTACTTC; size: .; J: TRBJ2-5; V: TRBV10-3; D: .
CDR3: CASRTGGAGANVLTF; DNA: TGTGCCAGCAGGACAGGGGGCGCTGGGGCCAACGTCCTGACTTTC; size: few; J: TRBJ2-6; V: TRBV2; D: TRBD1
CDR3: CASRQGLAGVPQYF; DNA: TGTGCCAGCAGGCAGGGACTAGCGGGAGTTCCGCAGTATTTT; size: .; J: TRBJ2-3; V: TRBV7-2; D: TRBD2
CDR3: CASSLNKNNEQFF; DNA: TGTGCCAGCAGCCTTAATAAGAACAATGAGCAGTTCTTC; size: few; J: TRBJ2-1; V: TRBV7-3; D: .
CDR3: CASSLGAGHYGYTF; DNA: TGTGCCAGCAGCTTGGGGGCAGGGCACTATGGCTACACCTTC; size: few; J: TRBJ1-2; V: TRBV7-9; D: .
CDR3: CAISGGYTGELFF; DNA: TGTGCCATCAGTGGGGGATACACCGGGGAGCTGTTTTTT; size: .; J: TRBJ2-2; V: TRBV10-3; D: .
CDR3: CASSITIEETQYF; DNA: TGTGCCAGTAGTATAACAATCGAAGAGACCCAGTACTTC; size: few; J: TRBJ2-5; V: TRBV19; D: .
CDR3: CSVDSPRGATYEQYF; DNA: TGCAGCGTTGACAGTCCCCGGGGCGCCACCTACGAGCAGTACTTC; size: .; J: TRBJ2-7; V: TRBV29-1; D: .
CDR3: CASSDGTRSGELFF; DNA: TGTGCCAGCAGTGATGGGACTAGATCCGGGGAGCTGTTTTTT; size: few; J: TRBJ2-2; V: TRBV2; D: TRBD2
CDR3: CASSLSPGSYEQYF; DNA: TGTGCCAGCAGTTTATCGCCGGGGTCCTACGAGCAGTACTTC; size: .; J: TRBJ2-7; V: TRBV27; D: .
CDR3: CASSLSSGTDTQYF; DNA: TGTGCCAGCTCACTTTCTAGCGGTACAGATACGCAGTATTTT; size: .; J: TRBJ2-3; V: TRBV18; D: TRBD2
CDR3: CASTATGVAKNIQYF; DNA: TGCGCCAGCACCGCTACAGGGGTAGCCAAAAACATTCAGTACTTC; size: .; J: TRBJ2-4; V: TRBV5-1; D: TRBD1
CDR3: CASSQDRPTGELFF; DNA: TGCGCCAGCAGCCAAGATCGACCCACCGGGGAGCTGTTTTTT; size: .; J: TRBJ2-2; V: TRBV4-3; D: .
CDR3: CASSEQGGGNQPQHF; DNA: TGTGCCAGTAGTGAACAGGGGGGGGGCAATCAGCCCCAGCATTTT; size: few; J: TRBJ1-5; V: TRBV2; D: TRBD1
CDR3: CASKLDAGELFF; DNA: TGTGCCAGCAAGCTAGACGCCGGGGAGCTGTTTTTT; size: .; J: TRBJ2-2; V: TRBV2; D: .
CDR3: CASSDTSGGNEQFF; DNA: TGTGCCAGCAGCGATACTAGCGGGGGAAATGAGCAGTTCTTC; size: few; J: TRBJ2-1; V: TRBV7-2; D: TRBD2
CDR3: CASSLGGGRRETQYF; DNA: TGTGCCAGCAGCTTAGGAGGGGGGAGGCGAGAGACCCAGTACTTC; size: few; J: TRBJ2-5; V: TRBV7-2; D: .
CDR3: CASSDGDGSQNNEQFF; DNA: TGTGCCAGCAGTGACGGGGACGGGAGTCAGAACAATGAGCAGTTCTTC; size: .; J: TRBJ2-1; V: TRBV2; D: .
CDR3: CATSRDLGGETQYF; DNA: TGTGCCACCAGCAGAGATCTCGGAGGCGAGACCCAGTACTTC; size: .; J: TRBJ2-5; V: TRBV15; D: .
CDR3: CASSVAPTLQGELGEQYF; DNA: TGTGCCAGCAGCGTAGCTCCCACCTTACAGGGGGAATTGGGGGAGCAGTACTTC; size: .; J: TRBJ2-7; V: TRBV9; D: TRBD1